The entry below gives a single T cell receptor (beta chain) sequence along with its context. Its specificity is not known. Compared with germline, one end of the junction differs, possibly owing to a read error. Per the germline V gene, CDR1 is MNHNS and CDR2 is SASEGT. The CDR3 covers 13 residues. This entry comes from a study of Tregs in tolerant kidney transplant recipients. Study-wide points: Biological reproducibility was not directly addressed in this study. Few patients were studied, so findings need validation in larger groups.

The protocol was immunoSEQ multiplex PCR, while the TCRdb copy is restricted to in-frame clones and leaves out a portion. The sample comprises some 250,000 clones, roughly four fifths of which are singletons, and around 0.68% rests with the top ten. This receptor was identified in a human donor in good health. The chain couples TRBV6-1 to TRBJ1-6; 7 nucleotides agree with TRBD1. Sample: CD4+ T cells from blood. CDR3 nucleotide sequence: TGTGCCATCAGTGAAGACAGGGAACAGCCCCTCCACTTT. Amino acid sequence: CAISEDREQPLHF.